This T cell receptor (beta chain) was identified during a study of regulatory dendritic cells for organ transplantation (dated by TCRdb to the late 2010s). Looking at the study overall: The TCRbeta repertoires of sorted naive and memory CD4+ and CD8+ T cells were sequenced before and after allostimulation with regulatory or mature dendritic cells.

Beyond this particular receptor, the publication reports: In both subjects, allostimulation led to expansion of memory CD8+ clones, though the expansion induced by regulatory dendritic cells appeared to be more limited than that induced by mature dendritic cells. The authors pointed out considerable heterogeneity between individuals in the alloreactive memory CD8+ T cell pool, and only two subjects were sequenced. Naive CD4+ and CD8+ T cells showed highly diverse repertoires, whereas memory cells were less diverse and memory CD8+ cells were the most oligoclonal. Of the resting subsets, the one holding the most alloreactive TCR clonotypes was memory CD8+ T cells.

Measured from the cysteine to the phenylalanine, the CDR3 is 16 residues long. Only CDR3 DNA is held: 48 bases, read in frame from base 1. CDR1 and CDR2 (SGHRS, YFSETQ) derive from the germline V gene. After removal of 2 bases from V and 2 bases from J, the junction retains 9 bases not matched to a gene. Multiplexed two-step PCR with Vbeta-specific forward primers and Jbeta-specific reverse primers was used to amplify TCRbeta CDR3 regions. Through the immunoSEQ service, TCRbeta libraries were sequenced on an Illumina instrument. In the source study's methods: V, D and J genes were assigned using IMGT annotation, and counts were corrected for multiplex PCR bias using synthetic CDR3 analogues. In the immunoSEQ Analyzer, repertoire clonality was calculated as one minus normalized Shannon entropy. Clonal expansion was defined by Fisher's exact test with Benjamini-Hochberg false discovery rate control, using two-tailed P<0.01. TCRdb provides this immuneACCESS table in a form limited to in-frame rearrangements. Some clones are lacking; in checked studies, under half of them reflect an unresolved V gene, and why the rest are absent is not known. V, J and clone size are those of that table, while D and trimming were read from the DNA. In this sample the table shows about 29,000 clones, 75% to 80% of which occur a single time. Approximately 2.2% of the sample is taken by the ten largest.

Naive T cells were sorted as CD45RA+ and memory T cells as CD45RO+ CD4+ or CD8+ cells by FACS. Two healthy control subjects provided the T cells used for TCR sequencing. Unstimulated sorted T cell subsets were used as baseline controls for the mixed lymphocyte reactions. The Qiagen DNeasy Blood & Tissue Kit was used for extraction of genomic DNA. A remark on this clone: This clone's antigen is unknown. Per-nucleotide qualities are absent, and no much larger clonotype sits a single base away.

Sequencing was performed on memory CD4+ T cells from blood. Interpreted using the paper, the cell subset or site label stands for: CD45RO+ memory T cells. The receptor was derived from a human donor in good health. This chain is built from TRBV5-1 and TRBJ2-5; 7 central nucleotides agree with TRBD2. The sequenced DNA: TGCGCCAGCAGCTTTACGGGACTACCTACTCAAGAGACCCAGTACTTC. Translated, it gives CASSFTGLPTQETQYF.